The 12 T cell receptor beta chains given below trace back to one sample, sequenced in a study of identical twins. TCRdb used MiXCR to reprocess the 5' RACE reads, holding one entry per CDR3 protein. The sample has 640,000 or so distinct CDR3 sequences, around 5.7% seen once; the top ten hold around 2%. The sample taken for sequencing was naive T cells sorted from blood. The origin of the receptors is a man between 18 and 35 years old in good health.

A remark on this clonotype: A much larger clone is a single base away; this may be a read error. This chain joins TRBV7-9 and TRBJ2-2; the match to TRBD2 covers 7 bases. The CDR3 loop spans 15 amino acids. Germline V gene sequence: CDR1 SEHNR, CDR2 FQNEAQ (reference sequence). The V and J ends lost 0 bases and 7 bases, in that order; junction bases with no gene match: 5. In nucleotides, the CDR3 is TGTGCCAGCAGCTTAGCGGGAGGGTACAGCGGGGAGCTGTTTTTT. It yields the protein CASSLAGGYSGELFF.

The chain joins TRBV12-3 or TRBV12-4 to TRBJ2-1; weak D call: TRBD2 (6 bases). The CDR3 is 14 amino acids. The germline V and J ends were trimmed by 8 bases and 1 base, with 12 bases remaining between them. The CDR3 loop is CASGEAGSYNEQFF. CDR3 DNA sequence: TGTGCCAGCGGGGAGGCAGGGTCCTACAATGAGCAGTTCTTC.

Many counts were recorded for this clonotype. The chain has TRBV20-1 and TRBJ1-2; D is uncertain. The CDR3 runs 12 residues. The germline V gene encodes CDR1 DFQATT and CDR2 SNEGSKA (reference sequence). Trimming removed 2 bases from V and 3 bases from J, with 7 bases in between. As DNA, the CDR3 is TGCAGTGCTAGACGAGACTACTATGGCTACACCTTC. It translates to CSARRDYYGYTF.

This clonotype was seen at least ten times. The chain couples TRBV20-1 to TRBJ2-7, with D hard to call. Trimming took 0 bases from V and 0 from J, leaving 9 bases between them. The CDR3 loop spans 14 amino acids. Germline CDR1 and CDR2: DFQATT and SNEGSKA (reference sequence). CDR3 sequence: CSARDTRTSYEQYF. CDR3 in DNA: TGCAGTGCTAGAGATACCCGAACCTCCTACGAGCAGTACTTC.

This clonotype was counted at least ten times. V and J are TRBV5-1 and TRBJ1-1; 7 positions agree with TRBD1. Germline V gives CDR1 SGHRS, CDR2 YFSETQ. J gave up 6 bases and V 5 bases, and 7 bases lay outside the gene matches. CDR3 length: 13 amino acids. The CDR3 DNA follows: TGCGCCAGCAGGGCCCAGGGGGGGGCTGAAGCTTTCTTT. Encoded protein: CASRAQGGAEAFF.

This clonotype was observed many times. This rearrangement joins TRBV7-9 to TRBJ2-7; the D is unclear. CDR1 is SEHNR and CDR2 is FQNEAQ in the germline V gene (reference sequence). This CDR3 is 13 amino acids long. Trimming removed 5 bases from V and 0 bases from J, with 8 bases in between. DNA of the CDR3: TGTGCCAGCAGCGGGGTTAACTCCTACGAGCAGTACGTC. This sequence encodes CASSGVNSYEQYV.

This clonotype has only a few counts. The CDR3: CASSQGGAYGETQYF. The CDR3 DNA reads TGTGCCAGCAGCCAGGGGGGCGCGTATGGAGAGACCCAGTACTTC. V gene TRBV28 combines with J gene TRBJ2-5; a weak D match, TRBD1 (7 bases). V lost 6 bases to trimming and J lost 4 bases, with 18 bases between them. Per the germline V gene, CDR1 is MDHEN and CDR2 is SYDVKM. The CDR3 is made up of 15 amino acids.

This clonotype was seen more than once but under ten times. The gene calls are TRBV15 and TRBJ1-1; D unresolved. Looked up from germline, CDR1 is LNHNV and CDR2 is YYDKDF (reference sequence). The V end lost 3 bases, the J end lost 1 base, and 12 bases lay between the germline ends. The CDR3 consists of 15 residues. The CDR3: CATSSPDGGNTEAFF. DNA for the CDR3: TGTGCCACCAGCAGCCCGGACGGAGGGAACACTGAAGCTTTCTTT.

This clonotype was seen repeatedly, ten times or more. The chain combines TRBV10-3 with TRBJ2-1, with TRBD2 matching 15 bases. Germline lookup yields CDR1 ENHRY and CDR2 SYGVKD. The CDR3 consists of 19 residues. V dropped 3 bases and J dropped 2; count of bases not matched to a gene: 8. The CDR3 sequence is CAISDVERTSGGAYNEQFF. The CDR3 DNA follows: TGTGCCATCAGTGATGTGGAAAGGACTAGCGGGGGGGCCTACAATGAGCAGTTCTTC.

This clonotype was observed at least ten times. The genes are TRBV9 and TRBJ2-1; D is undetermined. The CDR3 has 14 residues. Trimming stripped 4 bases from V and 0 bases from J, with 8 bases between. The germline V gene has CDR1 SGDLS and CDR2 YYNGEE. The CDR3 nucleotides are TGTGCCAGCAGCCCACAGAGCTCCTACAATGAGCAGTTCTTC. This sequence encodes CASSPQSSYNEQFF.

This chain links TRBV5-1 with TRBJ2-3, with 8 nucleotides matching TRBD2. The length of the CDR3 is 16 residues. Germline CDR1 and CDR2: SGHRS and YFSETQ. The V segment lost 4 bases and the J segment 0 bases; nucleotides outside the gene matches: 7. The CDR3 protein is CASSPELAASTDTQYF. CDR3 sequence (DNA): TGCGCCAGCAGCCCAGAACTAGCGGCTAGCACAGATACGCAGTATTTT.

This clonotype was seen many times. The chain carries TRBV7-2 and TRBJ2-7; possibly TRBD2 for D (5 bases). Trimming took 3 bases from V and 1 from J, leaving 10 bases between them. The CDR3 loop spans 14 amino acids. Germline CDR1 reads SGHTA; CDR2 reads FQGNSA. The CDR3, as DNA: TGTGCCAGCAGCTTTACTAGTGGGTCCTACGAGCAGTACTTC. Residues: CASSFTSGSYEQYF. Based on the CDR3 plus reference TRBV7-2 and TRBJ2-7, the full variable domain is GAGVSQSPSNKVTEKGKDVELRCDPISGHTALYWYRQSLGQGLEFLIYFQGNSAPDKSGLPSDRFSAERTGGSVSTLTIQRTQQEDSAVYLCASSFTSGSYEQYFGPGTRLTVT.